This entry features one T cell receptor (beta chain) sequence. The antigen is undetermined. This entry belongs to a study of identical twins. General study points: For out-of-frame beta sequences, excess twin sharing was weaker.

Trimming took 4 bases from V and 4 from J, leaving 11 bases between them. Germline CDR1 reads SQVTM; CDR2 reads ANQGSEA. The CDR3 sequence is 13 residues long. cDNA molecules carried unique molecular identifiers, and template switching added a universal primer site. TCRdb analysed the 5' RACE reads with MiXCR anew, one entry per CDR3 protein. The data contain approximately 410,000 distinct CDR3 sequences, approximately 17% of them singletons. The sequence was collected from a middle-aged man in good health. V is TRBV29-1 and J is TRBJ2-1; D may be TRBD1 or TRBD2 (5 bases each). The sequenced sample consisted of naive T cells sorted from blood. The chain's CDR3 is CSVARDGYNEQFF. The CDR3 nucleotides read TGCAGCGTTGCCCGGGACGGGTACAATGAGCAGTTCTTC.